The 5 T cell receptor beta chains below all came from one sample that was sequenced in a study of post-analysis software for immune sequencing data. Which antigens these TCRs recognize remains unknown. Incorporated into the TCR beta cDNA libraries were unique molecular identifiers, which served to reduce PCR and sequencing biases. TCRdb ran MiXCR on the PCR reads and lists one entry per CDR3 protein. Here the sample spans roughly 430,000 distinct CDR3 sequences, 35% to 45% being singletons. The study, taken as a whole, reports: Roughly 5 TRBV segments, TRBV5-6, TRBV5-1 and TRBV20-1 among them, were found more frequent in patients than controls.

Sequenced sample: blood. The receptors come from a girl aged 2 to 10 with multiple sclerosis.

This rearrangement joins TRBV4-1 to TRBJ2-4; 8 positions match TRBD1. Trimming removed 2 bases from V and 13 bases from J; junction bases left unmatched: 19. CDR1 MGHRA and CDR2 YSYEKL come from the germline V gene. There are 17 residues in the CDR3. This CDR3 reads CASSQPRGPLNSYGQYF. The CDR3, as DNA: TGCGCCAGCAGCCAACCCAGGGGGCCCTTGAATTCCTACGGGCAGTACTTC.

This clonotype was seen more than once but under ten times. The rearrangement uses TRBV4-3 and TRBJ1-5, with D possibly matching TRBD1 (5 bases). CDR1 and CDR2 from the germline V gene are LGHNA and YSLEER. Trimming stripped 0 bases from V and 5 bases from J, with 11 bases between. This CDR3 region has 15 residues. In nucleotides, the CDR3 is TGCGCCAGCAGCCAAGAGGCGGTGGGGCATCAGCCCCAGCATTTT. It codes for CASSQEAVGHQPQHF.

This clonotype was seen more than once but under ten times. This chain uses TRBV29-1 with TRBJ2-1; D may match TRBD1 or TRBD2 (5 bases each). This CDR3 contains 15 residues. V gave up 6 bases and J gave up 5 bases, with 20 bases separating them. The germline V gene encodes CDR1 SQVTM and CDR2 ANQGSEA. CDR3 amino acids: CSVERSGTTNNEQFF. CDR3 coding DNA: TGCAGCGTCGAAAGATCCGGGACGACCAACAATGAGCAGTTCTTC.

This clonotype was picked up a small number of times. V and J are TRBV29-1 and TRBJ2-1; D is perhaps TRBD2 (6 bases). Germline-derived CDR1 and CDR2 are SQVTM and ANQGSEA. This CDR3 has 14 residues. The V end was cut by 3 bases, the J end by 4 bases, with 13 bases between. The CDR3 nucleotides are TGCAGCGTTGATAGCCGGAGGGAATACAATGAGCAGTTCTTC. Translating it yields CSVDSRREYNEQFF.

The chain carries TRBV7-2 and TRBJ2-1; D unresolved. The CDR3 is 14 amino acids. The germline V gene encodes CDR1 SGHTA and CDR2 FQGNSA. V was cut by 4 bases and J by 5 bases, with 12 bases left in between. The CDR3 here is CASSSTDLHNEQFF. The CDR3 region has the DNA TGTGCCAGCAGCTCGACGGACCTTCACAATGAGCAGTTCTTC.